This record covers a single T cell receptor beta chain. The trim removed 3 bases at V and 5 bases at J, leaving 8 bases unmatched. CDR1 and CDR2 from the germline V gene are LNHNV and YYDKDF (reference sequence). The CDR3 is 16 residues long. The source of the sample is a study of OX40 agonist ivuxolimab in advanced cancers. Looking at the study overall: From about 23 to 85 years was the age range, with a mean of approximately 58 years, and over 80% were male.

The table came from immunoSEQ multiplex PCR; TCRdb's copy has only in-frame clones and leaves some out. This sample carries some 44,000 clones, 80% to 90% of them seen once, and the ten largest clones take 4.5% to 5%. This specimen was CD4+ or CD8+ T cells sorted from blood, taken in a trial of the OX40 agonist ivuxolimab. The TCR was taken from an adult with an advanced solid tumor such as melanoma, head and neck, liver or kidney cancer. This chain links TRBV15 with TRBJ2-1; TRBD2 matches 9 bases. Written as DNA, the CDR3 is TGTGCCACCAGCAGTTTGCGGACTAGCGTAGACAATGAGCAGTTCTTC. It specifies CATSSLRTSVDNEQFF.